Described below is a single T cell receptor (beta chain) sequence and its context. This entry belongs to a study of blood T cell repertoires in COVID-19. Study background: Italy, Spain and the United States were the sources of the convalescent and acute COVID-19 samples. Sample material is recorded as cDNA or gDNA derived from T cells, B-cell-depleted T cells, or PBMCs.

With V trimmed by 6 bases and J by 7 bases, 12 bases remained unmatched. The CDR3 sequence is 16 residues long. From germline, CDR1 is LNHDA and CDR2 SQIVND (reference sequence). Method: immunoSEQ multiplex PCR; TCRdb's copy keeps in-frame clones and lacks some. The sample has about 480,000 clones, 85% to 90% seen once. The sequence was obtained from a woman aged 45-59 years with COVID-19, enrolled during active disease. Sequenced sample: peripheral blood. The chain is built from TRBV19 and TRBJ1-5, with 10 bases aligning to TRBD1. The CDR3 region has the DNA TGTGCCAGTAGGCCCCTCCGGACAGGGGGAGGACAGCCCCAGCATTTT. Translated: CASRPLRTGGGQPQHF. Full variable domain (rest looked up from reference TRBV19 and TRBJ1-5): DGGITQSPKYLFRKEGQNVTLSCEQNLNHDAMYWYRQDPGQGLRLIYYSQIVNDFQKGDIAEGYSVSREKKESFPLTVTSAQKNPTAFYLCASRPLRTGGGQPQHFGDGTRLSIL.